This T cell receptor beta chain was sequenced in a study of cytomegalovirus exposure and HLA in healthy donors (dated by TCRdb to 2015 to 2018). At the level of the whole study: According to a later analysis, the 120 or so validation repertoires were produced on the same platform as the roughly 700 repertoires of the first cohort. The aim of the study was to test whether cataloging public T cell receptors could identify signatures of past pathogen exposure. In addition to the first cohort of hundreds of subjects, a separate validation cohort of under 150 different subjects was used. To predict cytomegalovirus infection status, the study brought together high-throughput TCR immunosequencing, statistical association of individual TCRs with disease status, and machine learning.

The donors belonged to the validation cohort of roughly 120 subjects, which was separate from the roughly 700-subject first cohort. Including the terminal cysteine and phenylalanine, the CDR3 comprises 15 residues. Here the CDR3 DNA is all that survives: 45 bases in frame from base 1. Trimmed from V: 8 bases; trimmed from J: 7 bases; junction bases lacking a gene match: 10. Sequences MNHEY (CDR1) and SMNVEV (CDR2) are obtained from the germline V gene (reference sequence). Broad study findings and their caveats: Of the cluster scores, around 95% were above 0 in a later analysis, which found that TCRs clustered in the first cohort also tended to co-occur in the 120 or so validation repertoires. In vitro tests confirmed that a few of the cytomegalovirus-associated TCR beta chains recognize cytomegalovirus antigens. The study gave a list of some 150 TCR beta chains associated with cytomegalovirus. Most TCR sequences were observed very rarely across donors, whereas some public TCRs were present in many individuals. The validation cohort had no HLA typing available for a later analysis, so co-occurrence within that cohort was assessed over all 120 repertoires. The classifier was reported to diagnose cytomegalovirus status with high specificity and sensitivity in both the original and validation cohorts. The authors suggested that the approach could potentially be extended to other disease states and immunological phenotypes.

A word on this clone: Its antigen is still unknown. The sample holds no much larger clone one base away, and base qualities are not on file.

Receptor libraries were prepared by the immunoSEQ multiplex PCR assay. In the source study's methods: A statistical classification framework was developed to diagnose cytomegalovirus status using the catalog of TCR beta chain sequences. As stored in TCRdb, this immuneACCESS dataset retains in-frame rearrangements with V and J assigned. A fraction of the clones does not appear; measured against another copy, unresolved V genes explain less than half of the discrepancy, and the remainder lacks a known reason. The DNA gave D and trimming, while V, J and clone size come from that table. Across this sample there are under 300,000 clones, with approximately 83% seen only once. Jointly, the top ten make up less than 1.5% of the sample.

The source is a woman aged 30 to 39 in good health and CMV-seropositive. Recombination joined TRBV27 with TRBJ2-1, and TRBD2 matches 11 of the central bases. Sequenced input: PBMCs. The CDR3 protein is CASVAVIAGGNEQFF. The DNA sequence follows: TGTGCCAGCGTCGCGGTTATAGCGGGGGGGAATGAGCAGTTCTTC.